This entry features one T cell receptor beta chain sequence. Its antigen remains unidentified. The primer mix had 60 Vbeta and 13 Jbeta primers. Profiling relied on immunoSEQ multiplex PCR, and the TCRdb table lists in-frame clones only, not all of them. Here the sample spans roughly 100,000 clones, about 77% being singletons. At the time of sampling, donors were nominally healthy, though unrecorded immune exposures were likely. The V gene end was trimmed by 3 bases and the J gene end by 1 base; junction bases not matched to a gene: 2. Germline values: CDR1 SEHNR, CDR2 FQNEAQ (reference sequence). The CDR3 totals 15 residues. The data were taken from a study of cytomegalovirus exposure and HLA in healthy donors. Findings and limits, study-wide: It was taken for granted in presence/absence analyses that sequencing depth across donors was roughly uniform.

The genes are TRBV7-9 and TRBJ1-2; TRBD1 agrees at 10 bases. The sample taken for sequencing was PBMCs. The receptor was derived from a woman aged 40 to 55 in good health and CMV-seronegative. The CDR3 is CASSFGTGDNYGYTF. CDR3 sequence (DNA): TGTGCCAGCAGCTTTGGGACAGGGGATAACTATGGCTACACCTTC.